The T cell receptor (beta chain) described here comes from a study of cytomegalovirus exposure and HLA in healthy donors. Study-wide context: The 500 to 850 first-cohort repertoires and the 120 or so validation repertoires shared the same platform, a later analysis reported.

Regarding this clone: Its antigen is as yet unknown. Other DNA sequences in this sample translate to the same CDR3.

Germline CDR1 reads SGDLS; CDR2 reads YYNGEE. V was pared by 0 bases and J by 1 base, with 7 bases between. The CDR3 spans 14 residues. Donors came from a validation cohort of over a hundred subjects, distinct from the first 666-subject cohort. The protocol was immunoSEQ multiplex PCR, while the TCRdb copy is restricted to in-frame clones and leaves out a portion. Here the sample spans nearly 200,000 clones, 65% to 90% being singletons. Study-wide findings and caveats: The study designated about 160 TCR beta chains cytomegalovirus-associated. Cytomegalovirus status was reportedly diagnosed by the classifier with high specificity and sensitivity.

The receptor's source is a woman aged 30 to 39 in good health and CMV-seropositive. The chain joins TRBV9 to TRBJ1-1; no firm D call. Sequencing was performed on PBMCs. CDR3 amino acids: CASSVVSGNTEAFF. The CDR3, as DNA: TGTGCCAGCAGCGTAGTGTCAGGGAACACTGAAGCTTTCTTT. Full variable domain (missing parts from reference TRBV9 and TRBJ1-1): DSGVTQTPKHLITATGQRVTLRCSPRSGDLSVYWYQQSLDQGLQFLIQYYNGEERAKGNILERFSAQQFPDLHSELNLSSLELGDSALYFCASSVVSGNTEAFFGQGTRLTVV.